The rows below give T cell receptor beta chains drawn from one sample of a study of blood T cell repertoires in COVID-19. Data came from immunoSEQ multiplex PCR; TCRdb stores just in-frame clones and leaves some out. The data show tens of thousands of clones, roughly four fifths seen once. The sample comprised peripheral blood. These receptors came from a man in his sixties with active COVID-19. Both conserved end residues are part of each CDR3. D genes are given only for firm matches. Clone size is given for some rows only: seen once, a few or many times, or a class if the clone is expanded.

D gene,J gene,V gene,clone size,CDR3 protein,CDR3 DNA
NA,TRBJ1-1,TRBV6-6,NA,CASTLLRDTEAFF,TGTGCCAGCACCTTGTTACGGGACACTGAAGCTTTCTTT
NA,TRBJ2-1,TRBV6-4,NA,CASSDSGMRVHEQFF,TGTGCCAGCAGTGACTCTGGCATGCGGGTACATGAGCAGTTCTTC
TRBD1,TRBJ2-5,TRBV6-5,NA,CASSTRQGAGETQYF,TGTGCCAGCAGTACCCGACAGGGGGCGGGGGAGACCCAGTACTTC
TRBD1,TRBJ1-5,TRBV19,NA,CASRLRTDRGEPQHF,TGTGCCAGTAGACTAAGAACCGACAGGGGCGAGCCCCAGCATTTT
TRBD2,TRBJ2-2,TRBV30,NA,CAWSKLAGTGELFF,TGTGCCTGGAGTAAGCTAGCGGGAACCGGGGAGCTGTTTTTT
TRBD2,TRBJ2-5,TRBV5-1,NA,CASRPGTSGRRVEETQYF,TGCGCCAGCAGGCCCGGGACTAGCGGGAGGAGAGTAGAAGAGACCCAGTACTTC
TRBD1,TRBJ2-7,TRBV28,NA,CASSTPGQGVWEQYF,TGTGCCAGCAGTACCCCGGGACAGGGAGTGTGGGAGCAGTACTTC
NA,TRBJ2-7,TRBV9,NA,CASSVALATPEGQYF,TGTGCCAGCAGCGTAGCCCTAGCTACGCCGGAGGGGCAGTACTTC
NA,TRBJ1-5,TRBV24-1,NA,CATSDSRGGFNQPQHF,TGTGCCACCAGTGACAGCCGGGGGGGGTTCAATCAGCCCCAGCATTTT
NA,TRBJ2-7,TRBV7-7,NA,CASSPQPGNFNEQYF,TGTGCCAGCAGCCCCCAGCCAGGGAATTTTAACGAGCAGTACTTC
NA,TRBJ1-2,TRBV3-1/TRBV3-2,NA,CASSPKGMFNYGYTF,TGTGCCAGCAGCCCCAAGGGGATGTTTAACTATGGCTACACCTTC
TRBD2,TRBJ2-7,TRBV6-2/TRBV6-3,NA,CASSYISGREYEQYF,TGTGCCAGCAGTTACATTAGCGGGAGGGAATACGAGCAGTACTTC
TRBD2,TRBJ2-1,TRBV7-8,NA,CASSIIAGYSYNEQFF,TGTGCCAGCAGCATAATAGCGGGATACTCCTACAATGAGCAGTTCTTC
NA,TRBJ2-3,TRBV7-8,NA,CASSLRSGRSTDTQYF,TGTGCCAGCAGCTTACGTTCAGGTCGAAGCACAGATACGCAGTATTTT
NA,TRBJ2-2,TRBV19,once,CASSTRTAATGELFF,TGTGCCAGTAGTACCCGGACAGCCGCGACCGGGGAGCTGTTTTTT
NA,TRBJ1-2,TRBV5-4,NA,CASTLAGANYGYTF,TGTGCCAGCACCTTGGCAGGGGCGAACTATGGCTACACCTTC
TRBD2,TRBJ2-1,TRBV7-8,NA,CASSLGLAGGSSYNEQFF,TGTGCCAGCAGCTTAGGACTAGCGGGAGGGAGCTCCTACAATGAGCAGTTCTTC
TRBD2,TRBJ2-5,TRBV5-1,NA,CASSLALAGGPRETQYF,TGCGCCAGCAGCTTGGCACTAGCGGGAGGGCCCAGAGAGACCCAGTACTTC
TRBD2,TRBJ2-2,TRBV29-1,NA,CSVEEVLAMNTGELFF,TGCAGCGTTGAAGAGGTACTAGCGATGAACACCGGGGAGCTGTTTTTT
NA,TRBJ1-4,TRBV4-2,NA,CASSQDKGIEKLFF,TGTGCCAGCAGCCAAGATAAGGGGATTGAAAAACTGTTTTTT
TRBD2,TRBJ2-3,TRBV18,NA,CASSPDPGLLTDTQYF,TGTGCCAGCTCACCGGATCCGGGACTACTCACAGATACGCAGTATTTT
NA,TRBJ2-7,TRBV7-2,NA,CASSSTRGLSGQYF,TGTGCCAGCAGCTCAACCAGAGGACTTAGTGGGCAGTACTTC
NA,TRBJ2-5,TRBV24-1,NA,CATRESGLETQYF,TGTGCCACCAGGGAGTCAGGGCTTGAGACCCAGTACTTC
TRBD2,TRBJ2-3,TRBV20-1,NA,CSASGRAGDTQYF,TGCAGTGCTAGTGGGAGGGCCGGAGATACGCAGTATTTT
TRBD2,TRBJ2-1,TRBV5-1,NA,CASSPRLAGGNEQFF,TGCGCCAGCAGTCCAAGACTAGCGGGAGGGAATGAGCAGTTCTTC
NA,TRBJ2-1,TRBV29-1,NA,CSVLPGGNLVRSSYNEQFF,TGCAGCGTCCTACCAGGGGGGAACCTCGTAAGGAGCTCCTACAATGAGCAGTTCTTC
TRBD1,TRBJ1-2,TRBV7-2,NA,CASSPPGQAHYGYTF,TGTGCCAGCAGCCCTCCGGGACAGGCCCACTATGGCTACACCTTC
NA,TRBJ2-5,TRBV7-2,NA,CASSQYSETQYF,TGTGCCAGCAGCCAATACAGCGAGACCCAGTACTTC
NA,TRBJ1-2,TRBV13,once,CASSLRGHRQIYGYTF,TGTGCCAGCAGCTTAAGGGGCCACAGGCAGATCTACGGCTACACCTTC
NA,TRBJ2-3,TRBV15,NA,CATSRALIDSTDTQYF,TGTGCCACCAGCAGAGCACTAATCGATAGCACAGATACGCAGTATTTT
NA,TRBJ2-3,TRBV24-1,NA,CATGEGGRTDTQYF,TGTGCCACCGGCGAGGGCGGGCGAACAGATACGCAGTATTTT
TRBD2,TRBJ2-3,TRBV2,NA,CASNLAGDTDTQYF,TGTGCCAGCAATCTAGCGGGGGACACAGATACGCAGTATTTT
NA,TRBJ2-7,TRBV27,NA,CASSLHAISDEQYF,TGTGCCAGCAGTTTGCATGCCATTAGTGACGAGCAGTACTTC
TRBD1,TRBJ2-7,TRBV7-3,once,CASSLTGGDEQYF,TGTGCCAGCAGCTTAACAGGGGGCGACGAGCAGTACTTC
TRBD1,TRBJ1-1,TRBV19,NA,CASSPISARDRVPEAFF,TGTGCCAGTAGTCCAATCTCCGCACGGGACAGGGTCCCTGAAGCTTTCTTT
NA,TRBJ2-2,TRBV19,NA,CASSPLSLNTGELFF,TGTGCCAGTAGTCCTCTAAGCTTGAACACCGGGGAGCTGTTTTTT
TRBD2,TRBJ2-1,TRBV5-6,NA,CASSLKAGLNEQFF,TGTGCCAGCAGCTTGAAAGCGGGACTCAATGAGCAGTTCTTC
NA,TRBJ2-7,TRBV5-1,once,CASSPWDSTGEQYF,TGCGCCAGCAGCCCCTGGGACTCCACCGGGGAGCAGTACTTC
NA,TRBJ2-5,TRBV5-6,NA,CASSLRQVQETQYF,TGTGCCAGCAGCTTGCGCCAGGTACAAGAGACCCAGTACTTC
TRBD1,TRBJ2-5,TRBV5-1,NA,CASSSFTGTAYQYF,TGCGCCAGCAGTTCCTTCACCGGGACAGCTTACCAGTACTTC
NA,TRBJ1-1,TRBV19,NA,CASRDRNMNTEAFF,TGTGCCAGTAGAGACAGGAATATGAACACTGAAGCTTTCTTT
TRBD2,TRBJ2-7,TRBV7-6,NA,CASSLVELAGGGEQYF,TGTGCCAGCAGCTTAGTGGAACTAGCGGGAGGGGGCGAGCAGTACTTC
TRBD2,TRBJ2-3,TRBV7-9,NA,CASSLATSGGADTQYF,TGTGCCAGCAGCTTAGCCACTAGCGGGGGAGCAGATACGCAGTATTTT
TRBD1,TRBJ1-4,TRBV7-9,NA,CASDTSGTGDGKLFF,TGTGCCAGCGATACCTCCGGGACAGGGGATGGAAAACTGTTTTTT
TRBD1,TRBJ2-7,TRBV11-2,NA,CASSLKRGQGRYTYEQYF,TGTGCCAGCAGCTTAAAACGAGGACAGGGGCGCTATACCTACGAGCAGTACTTC